Shown below are 22 T cell receptor beta chains from a single sample sequenced in a study of shared clonotypes between healthy human individuals (dated by TCRdb to the early 2020s). Libraries were prepared through the immunoSEQ multiplex PCR assay. Entries here come from immuneACCESS through TCRdb and include only in-frame sequences with V and J called. Some clones fail to appear in such tables; in the studies checked, an unresolved V gene covers under half of the shortfall, and the cause of the remainder is unknown. The sample contains 2 million to 2.5 million clones, over 85% of them found a single time. About 0.37% of the sample is in the top ten clones. The source material was naive CD4+ T cells from PBMCs. What this sample's cell subset or site label stands for: CD45RA+ positively selected. These TCRs come from a man younger than 30 in good health. Some clones in this sample may be carry-over from other donors' samples.

This sequence joins TRBV4-1 and TRBJ1-2; D is perhaps TRBD1 (5 bases). Trimming took 0 bases from V and 8 from J, leaving 16 bases between them. Looked up from germline, CDR1 is MGHRA and CDR2 is YSYEKL. The CDR3 totals 15 residues. CDR3 loop: CASSQEFSGNRGYTF. The CDR3 coding sequence is TGCGCCAGCAGCCAAGAATTTTCAGGGAATCGAGGCTACACCTTC.

The V call is TRBV2, the J call TRBJ2-7; 11 bases match TRBD2. The CDR3 consists of 15 residues. Trimming took 5 bases from V and 3 from J; bases not matched to a gene: 6. Germline CDR1 is SNHLY and CDR2 is FYNNEI. DNA of the CDR3: TGTGCCAGCAGTTTCGAACTAGCGGGAGACTACGAGCAGTACTTC. Its protein is CASSFELAGDYEQYF.

The CDR3 loop reads CASSLIWARGNQPQHF. CDR3 DNA sequence: TGTGCCAGCAGTCTTATCTGGGCTAGGGGCAATCAGCCCCAGCATTTT. The rearrangement uses TRBV28 and TRBJ1-5; no reliable D call. Germline assignment: CDR1 MDHEN and CDR2 SYDVKM. V was pared by 5 bases and J by 2 bases, with 16 bases between. This CDR3 region has 16 residues.

The V gene is TRBV5-6, the J gene TRBJ2-5, with D maybe TRBD2 (6 bases). V gave up 3 bases and J gave up 5 bases, with 17 bases separating them. CDR3 length: 15 residues. From germline, CDR1 is SGHDT and CDR2 YYEEEE. In DNA, the CDR3 is TGTGCCAGCAGCTACCAGCGCTCTCGGGAGGAGACCCAGTACTTC. Translating it yields CASSYQRSREETQYF. Full variable domain (missing parts from reference TRBV5-6 and TRBJ2-5): DAGVTQSPTHLIKTRGQQVTLRCSPKSGHDTVSWYQQALGQGPQFIFQYYEEEERQRGNFPDRFSGHQFPNYSSELNVNALLLGDSALYLCASSYQRSREETQYFGPGTRLLVL.

V and J are TRBV5-1 and TRBJ2-1; D uncertain. V was cut by 4 bases and J by 4 bases, with 9 bases left in between. The CDR3 runs 13 residues. Per the germline V gene, CDR1 is SGHRS and CDR2 is YFSETQ. CDR3 bases: TGCGCCAGCAGCCCCGACAATTACAATGAGCAGTTCTTC. Protein product: CASSPDNYNEQFF.

This sequence joins TRBV28 and TRBJ2-6; D could derive from TRBD1 or TRBD2 (6 bases each). CDR1 is MDHEN and CDR2 is SYDVKM in the germline V gene. The CDR3 is made up of 16 amino acids. Trimming left V 3 bases short and J 1 base short, with 10 bases between. The CDR3 nucleotides read TGTGCCAGCAGTTTTAGGGGGGCTTCTGGGGCCAACGTCCTGACTTTC. It is translated as CASSFRGASGANVLTF.

The chain employs TRBV7-2 and TRBJ1-2; possible D gene TRBD1, 5 bases. Deletions cut 1 base from V and 7 bases from J, with 16 bases between. The CDR3 has 15 residues. Germline assignment: CDR1 SGHTA and CDR2 FQGNSA. CDR3 in DNA: TGTGCCAGCAGCTTAGGTACGGGGACCCGGTCTGGCTACACCTTC. It translates to CASSLGTGTRSGYTF.

The chain uses TRBV30 and TRBJ1-1, with D perhaps matching TRBD1 (5 bases). The length of the CDR3 is 13 residues. The V end lost 3 bases, the J end lost 8 bases, and 16 bases lay between the germline ends. The germline V gene has CDR1 GTSNPN and CDR2 SVGIG (reference sequence). CDR3 sequence: CAWRGGIGWEAFF. The CDR3 nucleotides read TGTGCCTGGAGGGGGGGAATAGGTTGGGAAGCTTTCTTT. Full variable domain (remainder filled in from reference TRBV30 and TRBJ1-1): SQTIHQWPATLVQPVGSPLSLECTVEGTSNPNLYWYRQAAGRGLQLLFYSVGIGQISSEVPQNLSASRPQDRQFILSSKKLLLSDSGFYLCAWRGGIGWEAFFGQGTRLTVV.

V and J are TRBV11-2 and TRBJ2-1, with 8 bases fitting TRBD2. CDR3 length equals 15 residues. Germline V gene sequence: CDR1 SGHAT, CDR2 FQNNGV. J lost 4 bases, V lost 5 bases, and 7 bases had no gene match. In nucleotides, the CDR3 is TGTGCCAGCAGCCCCGGCGGGGGGCAGTACAATGAGCAGTTCTTC. Its translation is CASSPGGGQYNEQFF.

The chain combines TRBV27 with TRBJ1-5; unclear D gene. The CDR3 loop spans 15 amino acids. V gave up 2 bases and J gave up 5 bases, with 13 bases separating them. Germline values: CDR1 MNHEY, CDR2 SMNVEV (reference sequence). The CDR3 nucleotides are TGTGCCAGCAGTTTAAACTGGGTTAACCATCAGCCCCAGCATTTT. It yields the protein CASSLNWVNHQPQHF.

V is TRBV4-1 and J is TRBJ1-1, with 8 bases lining up with TRBD1. Germline trimming cut 1 base from V and 3 bases from J; bases unmatched to any gene: 13. The CDR3 loop spans 18 amino acids. Per the germline V gene, CDR1 is MGHRA and CDR2 is YSYEKL. The CDR3 nucleotides are TGCGCCAGCAGCCAAGTTGGGAAACAGGGGGTGTTTGACACTGAAGCTTTCTTT. As protein: CASSQVGKQGVFDTEAFF.

The chain combines TRBV2 with TRBJ2-1; D is undetermined. The V end lost 5 bases, the J end lost 9 bases, and 14 bases lay between the germline ends. Germline V gives CDR1 SNHLY, CDR2 FYNNEI. The CDR3 loop spans 13 amino acids. The CDR3 nucleotides read TGTGCCAGCAGTAGAAGGTGGGTGACTGAGCAGTTCTTC. This translates into CASSRRWVTEQFF.

The CDR3 DNA follows: TGTGCCAGTGGTAAACGAGGGGGGCGGACGTACGAGCAGTACTTC. The encoded protein is CASGKRGGRTYEQYF. The gene calls are TRBV19 and TRBJ2-7; tentatively, D is TRBD1 or TRBD2 (6 bases each). The CDR3 contains 15 residues. Germline CDR1 is LNHDA and CDR2 is SQIVND (reference sequence). The V end lost 8 bases, the J end lost 4 bases, and 21 bases lay between the germline ends.

This clone was observed once. The chain carries TRBV5-1 and TRBJ1-4; tentatively, D is TRBD1 (5 bases). V was pared by 0 bases and J by 3 bases, with 12 bases between. Germline CDR1 reads SGHRS; CDR2 reads YFSETQ. The CDR3 length is 16 residues. The CDR3 sequence is CASSLEGGTANEKLFF. CDR3 sequence (DNA): TGCGCCAGCAGCTTGGAAGGTGGGACGGCTAATGAAAAACTGTTTTTT.

The chain links TRBV18 to TRBJ2-3; 7 bases align to TRBD1. The CDR3 extends over 15 amino acids. The germline gives CDR1 KGHSH, CDR2 LQKENI. The J segment lost 5 bases and the V segment lost 3 bases, leaving 8 bases of the junction unmatched. Here the CDR3 DNA reads TGTGCCAGCTCACCCCCGGGACAGCGCGGAGATACGCAGTATTTT. As protein: CASSPPGQRGDTQYF.

The V gene is TRBV5-1, the J gene TRBJ2-3; perhaps TRBD2 as D (5 bases). Trimming took off 0 bases at V and 4 bases at J, with 18 bases between the two ends. CDR1 is SGHRS and CDR2 is YFSETQ in the germline V gene. The CDR3 is 17 amino acids. CDR3 in amino acids: CASSLAPLMDGADTQYF. The CDR3 DNA reads TGCGCCAGCAGCTTGGCCCCCCTCATGGACGGGGCAGATACGCAGTATTTT.

As regards this clone: Other DNA sequences in this sample translate to the same CDR3. The chain couples TRBV28 to TRBJ2-7, with TRBD1 matching over 7 bases. Germline V gives CDR1 MDHEN, CDR2 SYDVKM. CDR3 length: 15 amino acids. The trim removed 5 bases at V and 0 bases at J, leaving 7 bases unmatched. In nucleotides, the CDR3 is TGTGCCAGCAGTCCAGAAGACAGGGACTCCTACGAGCAGTACTTC. Translating it yields CASSPEDRDSYEQYF.

This chain links TRBV5-6 with TRBJ2-7, with TRBD1 matching 12 bases. Germline V gene sequence: CDR1 SGHDT, CDR2 YYEEEE. The CDR3 runs 16 residues. After removal of 5 bases from V and 7 bases from J, the junction contained 13 bases not matched to a gene. This chain's CDR3 is CASSLTWDRGREEQYF. The CDR3 region has the DNA TGTGCCAGCAGTCTAACGTGGGACAGGGGGCGGGAGGAGCAGTACTTC.

The genes are TRBV5-4 and TRBJ2-1, with D unclear. V was pared by 4 bases and J by 8 bases, with 19 bases between. The CDR3 has 15 residues. Germline-derived CDR1 and CDR2 are SGHNT and YYREEE (reference sequence). In DNA form, the CDR3 reads TGTGCCAGCAGCGCCGTTAGAAGCTTGGGCGATGAGCAGTTCTTC. Protein sequence: CASSAVRSLGDEQFF.

J is TRBJ1-2 and V is TRBV28; no reliable D call. CDR1 and CDR2 from the germline V gene are MDHEN and SYDVKM. Trimming removed 2 bases at V and 0 bases at J, with 13 bases between. CDR3 length: 16 amino acids. This CDR3 is CASSLPQDLANYGYTF. The CDR3 DNA sequence: TGTGCCAGCAGTTTACCCCAGGACCTAGCTAACTATGGCTACACCTTC.

V and J are TRBV2 and TRBJ2-3, with D perhaps TRBD1 or TRBD2 (5 bases each). The CDR3 runs to 16 residues. Germline lookup yields CDR1 SNHLY and CDR2 FYNNEI. The V and J ends lost 5 bases and 0 bases respectively, with 15 bases between them. The CDR3 DNA is TGTGCCAGCAGTACCGGGACGCGAGTGAGCACAGATACGCAGTATTTT. It yields the protein CASSTGTRVSTDTQYF.

The chain uses TRBV28 and TRBJ1-1; 9 nucleotides agree with TRBD1. This CDR3 contains 16 residues. V was pared by 4 bases and J by 4 bases, with 10 bases of the junction left unmatched. Germline lookup yields CDR1 MDHEN and CDR2 SYDVKM. The CDR3 coding sequence is TGTGCCAGCAGTTCCCCCGGGACAGGGTCGGTCACTGAAGCTTTCTTT. This encodes CASSSPGTGSVTEAFF.